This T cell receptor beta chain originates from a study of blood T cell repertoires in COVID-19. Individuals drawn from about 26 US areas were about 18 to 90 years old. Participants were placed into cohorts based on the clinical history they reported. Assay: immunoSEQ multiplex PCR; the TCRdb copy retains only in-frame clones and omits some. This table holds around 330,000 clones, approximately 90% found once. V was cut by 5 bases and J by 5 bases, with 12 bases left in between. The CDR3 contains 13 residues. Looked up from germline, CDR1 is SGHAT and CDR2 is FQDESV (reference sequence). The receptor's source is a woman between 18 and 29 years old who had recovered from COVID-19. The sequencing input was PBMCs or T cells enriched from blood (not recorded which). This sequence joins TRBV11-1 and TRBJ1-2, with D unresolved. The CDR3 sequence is CASSPGSFYGYTF. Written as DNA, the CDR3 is TGTGCCAGCAGCCCCGGGTCCTTTTATGGCTACACCTTC.